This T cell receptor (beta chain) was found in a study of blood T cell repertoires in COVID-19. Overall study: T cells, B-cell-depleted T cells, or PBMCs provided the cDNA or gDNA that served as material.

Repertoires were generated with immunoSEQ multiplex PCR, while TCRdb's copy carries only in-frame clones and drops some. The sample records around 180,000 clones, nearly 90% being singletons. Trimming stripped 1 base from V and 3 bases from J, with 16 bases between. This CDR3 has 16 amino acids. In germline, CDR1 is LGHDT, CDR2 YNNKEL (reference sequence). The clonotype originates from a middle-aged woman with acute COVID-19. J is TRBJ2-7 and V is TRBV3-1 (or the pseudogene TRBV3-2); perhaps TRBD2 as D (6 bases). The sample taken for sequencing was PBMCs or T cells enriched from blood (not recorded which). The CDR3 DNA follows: TGTGCCAGCAGCCAAGTCCGGACTACAGAGATCTACGAGCAGTACTTC. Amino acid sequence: CASSQVRTTEIYEQYF.